The 26 T cell receptor beta chains below were found in one sample sequenced in a study of blood T cells in healthy people across ages. PCR was performed a second time for 7 to 11 cycles using a sample-barcoded 5' primer and a J-beta primer mix. Each CDR3 protein gets one entry after TCRdb re-called the 5' RACE reads with MiXCR. Among about 1.1 million distinct CDR3 sequences listed, less than 45% were seen once. Sequencing input: blood. Receptors originate from a man younger than 30 in good health.

This clonotype was seen a handful of times. The chain recombines TRBV21-1 with TRBJ1-2; TRBD1 is the table's D call and was not checked against the DNA. TRBV21-1 is a listed pseudogene. The CDR3 totals 14 residues. The CDR3 DNA follows: TGTGCCAGCAGCAGGGGGAAAGCTCTGGATGGCTACACCTTC. Encoded protein: CASSRGKALDGYTF.

The rearrangement uses TRBV7-2 and TRBJ2-1, with D possibly being TRBD2 (6 bases). Germline values: CDR1 SGHTA, CDR2 FQGNSA. The length of the CDR3 is 17 residues. The germline V and J ends were trimmed by 2 bases and 8 bases, with 22 bases remaining between them. The chain's CDR3 is CASSLWRGLLGFDEQFF. The CDR3 DNA is TGTGCCAGCAGCTTATGGCGGGGCCTTCTTGGTTTCGATGAGCAGTTCTTC.

This clonotype was counted at least ten times. This chain links TRBV29-1 with TRBJ1-5; 8 nucleotides match TRBD1. CDR3 length: 14 amino acids. Germline CDR1 is SQVTM and CDR2 is ANQGSEA. V shed 6 bases, J shed 1 base, and the junction held 5 bases outside the gene matches. The CDR3 loop is CSVSTGASNQPQHF. The CDR3 DNA is TGCAGCGTCTCGACAGGGGCCAGCAATCAGCCCCAGCATTTT.

This clonotype was counted ten times or more. The chain has TRBV5-1 and TRBJ2-3; possibly TRBD1 for D (6 bases). The V and J ends lost 4 bases and 5 bases respectively, with 14 bases between them. The CDR3 has 14 residues. The V gene's germline CDR1 is SGHRS and CDR2 YFSETQ. The CDR3 coding sequence is TGCGCCAGCAGCGTGGGACAAAATATAGATACGCAGTATTTT. Translating gives CASSVGQNIDTQYF.

This chain uses TRBV3-1 with TRBJ2-5; 14 bases fit TRBD2. Germline V gene lookup returns CDR1 LGHDT and CDR2 YNNKEL (reference sequence). The CDR3 runs 13 residues. Losses at the gene ends were 7 bases for V and 7 bases for J; bases not matched to a gene: 2. CDR3 coding DNA: TGTGCCAGCATGGGGACTAGCGGGGGGACCCAGTACTTC. Translated: CASMGTSGGTQYF.

V usage is TRBV20-1 and J usage is TRBJ2-7; tentatively, D is TRBD1 or TRBD2 (7 bases each). Germline assignment: CDR1 DFQATT and CDR2 SNEGSKA (reference sequence). The CDR3 has 15 amino acids. Trimming took 0 bases from V and 1 from J, leaving 13 bases between them. CDR3 in amino acids: CSARDSGGQSYEQYF. The DNA of the CDR3 is TGCAGTGCTAGAGATTCGGGGGGACAGTCCTACGAGCAGTACTTC.

This sequence joins TRBV11-1 and TRBJ2-7; no reliable D call. The CDR3 runs 16 residues. Trimming cost V 5 bases and J 4 bases, with 21 bases left between them. Per the germline V gene, CDR1 is SGHAT and CDR2 is FQDESV (reference sequence). CDR3 loop: CASSPVRPPPSYEQYF. The CDR3 bases are TGTGCCAGCAGCCCAGTAAGGCCACCACCATCATACGAGCAGTACTTC.

This clonotype was seen only a few times. V and J are TRBV7-3 and TRBJ1-1, with D perhaps TRBD1 (5 bases). The V end lost 5 bases, the J end lost 1 base, and 11 bases lay between the germline ends. Germline V gene data show CDR1 as SGHTA and CDR2 as FQGTGA. The CDR3 has 14 residues. The CDR3 loop is CASSVSGGNTEAFF. CDR3 coding DNA: TGTGCCAGCAGCGTTTCCGGGGGGAACACTGAAGCTTTCTTT.

Points on this clonotype: Sequence at one end of the junction differs from germline and may be a read error. The chain couples TRBV5-1 to TRBJ2-5; D not certain. CDR1 is SGHRS, CDR2 YFSETQ, per germline. This CDR3 has 13 residues. The CDR3: CTSSREIQETQYF. The CDR3 region has the DNA TGCACCAGCAGCAGAGAGATCCAAGAGACCCAGTACTTC.

The chain joins TRBV28 to TRBJ2-5; the D is unclear. V gave up 7 bases and J gave up 5 bases, with 17 bases separating them. Germline values: CDR1 MDHEN, CDR2 SYDVKM. The CDR3 length is 14 residues. CDR3 in amino acids: CASTPWGIGETQYF. CDR3 in DNA: TGTGCCAGCACCCCCTGGGGTATAGGGGAGACCCAGTACTTC.

This sequence joins TRBV30 and TRBJ1-1; D gene ambiguous. The V gene's germline CDR1 is GTSNPN and CDR2 SVGIG (reference sequence). The CDR3 runs to 14 residues. V lost 5 bases and J 1 base, leaving 14 bases between the germline ends. CDR3 in DNA: TGTGCCTGGGAGGCCCGCCGGGGGAACACTGAAGCTTTCTTT. Translating gives CAWEARRGNTEAFF.

This chain connects TRBV3-1 to TRBJ2-7, with D possibly matching TRBD2 (6 bases). The J call may be in error: the DNA end matches TRBJ2-1 better. The CDR3 has 14 residues. Germline V gene lookup returns CDR1 LGHDT and CDR2 YNNKEL (reference sequence). The CDR3 sequence: CASSQARGSYEQFF. The CDR3 DNA is TGTGCCAGCAGCCAAGCCCGGGGGTCCTACGAGCAGTTCTTC.

The chain recombines TRBV7-6 with TRBJ1-2, with unresolved D. CDR1 is SGHVS and CDR2 is FNYEAQ in the germline V gene. V dropped 4 bases and J dropped 8 bases, with 20 bases sitting between them. There are 15 residues in the CDR3. CDR3 DNA sequence: TGTGCCAGCAGCTCACGGGATACCATACTGGGCGGCTACACCTTC. It encodes CASSSRDTILGGYTF.

V gene TRBV19 combines with J gene TRBJ2-1; D tentatively fits TRBD1 or TRBD2 (5 bases each). Germline values: CDR1 LNHDA, CDR2 SQIVND (reference sequence). The CDR3 spans 13 residues. Trimming shortened V by 5 bases and J by 10 bases, and 15 bases separated the two germline ends. Here the CDR3 DNA reads TGTGCCAGTAGTCTAAGTGTGGGGACGGAGCAGTTCTTC. Its translation is CASSLSVGTEQFF.

In its sample, this clonotype was seen many times. The rearrangement joins TRBV12-3 or TRBV12-4 to TRBJ2-1, with D possibly being TRBD1 (5 bases). TRBJ2-7 explains the end of the DNA better; the J call may be wrong. This CDR3 has 19 residues. The CDR3 loop reads CASSLFTLQGRSSYNEQYF. CDR3 DNA: TGTGCCAGCAGTTTATTCACCCTCCAGGGCCGGAGCTCCTACAATGAGCAGTACTTC.

This clonotype is a singleton in its sample. This chain links TRBV12-3 or TRBV12-4 with TRBJ1-4, with unresolved D. V lost 3 bases and J lost 4, with 12 bases in between. The CDR3 is 15 residues long. The CDR3 is CASSFAPQYNEKLFF. CDR3 sequence (DNA): TGTGCCAGCAGTTTTGCTCCCCAGTATAATGAAAAACTGTTTTTT.

This clonotype was picked up a small number of times. The chain combines TRBV6-2 or TRBV6-3 with TRBJ2-4; D unresolved. TRBJ2-7 matches the DNA end more closely, so the J call is doubtful. This CDR3 region has 19 residues. Germline V CDR1 and CDR2: MNHEY, SVGEGT. The CDR3 is CASSYSMNLETIRVYEQYF. The CDR3 DNA is TGTGCCAGCAGTTACTCGATGAATTTGGAGACAATTAGGGTCTACGAGCAGTACTTC.

The genes are TRBV20-1 and TRBJ1-2, with D perhaps TRBD1 (6 bases). The germline CDR1 and CDR2 sequences are DFQATT and SNEGSKA (reference sequence). CDR3 length: 10 residues. The V end was cut by 6 bases, the J end by 7 bases, with 9 bases between. The CDR3 region is CSAKQGGYTF. The CDR3 nucleotides read TGCAGTGCAAAACAGGGTGGCTACACCTTC.

The rearrangement links TRBV19 to TRBJ1-5; D call uncertain. The V end was cut by 6 bases, the J end by 4 bases, with 16 bases between. The CDR3 is made up of 15 amino acids. The germline V gene has CDR1 LNHDA and CDR2 SQIVND (reference sequence). CDR3 bases: TGTGCCAGTAGCCCTCCGGGGTCGCGGAATCAGCCCCAGCATTTT. This codes for CASSPPGSRNQPQHF.

V is TRBV27 and J is TRBJ2-1, with D tentatively TRBD2 (5 bases). V lost 6 bases, J lost 6 bases, and 12 bases lay in between. The CDR3 is 13 residues long. Germline lookup yields CDR1 MNHEY and CDR2 SMNVEV (reference sequence). CDR3 DNA sequence: TGTGCCAGCAGCTCTCGGGATAGCAATGAGCAGTTCTTC. Translation: CASSSRDSNEQFF.

The chain uses TRBV9 and TRBJ2-3; D is unresolved. V shed 3 bases and J shed 4 bases, with 6 bases lying between them. Germline CDR1 and CDR2: SGDLS and YYNGEE. CDR3 size: 12 residues. The CDR3 protein is CASSGISDTQYF. In nucleotides, the CDR3 is TGTGCCAGCAGCGGGATTTCAGATACGCAGTATTTT. The full variable domain, rest sourced from reference TRBV9 and TRBJ2-3, is DSGVTQTPKHLITATGQRVTLRCSPRSGDLSVYWYQQSLDQGLQFLIQYYNGEERAKGNILERFSAQQFPDLHSELNLSSLELGDSALYFCASSGISDTQYFGPGTRLTVL.

This clonotype has at least ten counts. The chain carries TRBV20-1 and TRBJ1-2; no definite D call. V lost 3 bases to trimming and J lost 2 bases, with 7 bases between them. The CDR3 is 12 residues long. CDR1 and CDR2 from the germline V gene are DFQATT and SNEGSKA (reference sequence). In DNA form, the CDR3 reads TGCAGTGCTAGTGAGGGAAACTATGGCTACACCTTC. Amino acid sequence: CSASEGNYGYTF.

This clonotype was counted between two and nine times. The V gene is TRBV12-3 or TRBV12-4, the J gene TRBJ2-3; 7 positions agree with TRBD1. With V trimmed by 7 bases and J by 2 bases, 9 bases remained unmatched. The CDR3 totals 15 residues. The CDR3 region has the DNA TGTGCCAGCAACCTTAGGGGGACAGACACAGATACGCAGTATTTT. As protein: CASNLRGTDTDTQYF.

The chain is built from TRBV30 and TRBJ2-1, with D tentatively TRBD1 (5 bases). The V and J ends lost 0 bases and 8 bases respectively, with 14 bases between them. The CDR3 length is 14 residues. The germline V gene has CDR1 GTSNPN and CDR2 SVGIG (reference sequence). CDR3 protein: CAWSVAGPGDEQFF. CDR3 bases: TGTGCCTGGAGTGTAGCAGGGCCCGGAGATGAGCAGTTCTTC.

The chain recombines TRBV29-1 with TRBJ1-1; D is unresolved. Germline V CDR1 and CDR2: SQVTM, ANQGSEA. This CDR3 region has 13 residues. V gave up 6 bases and J gave up 0 bases, with 11 bases separating them. Here the CDR3 reads CSVNTVLNTEAFF. The CDR3 coding sequence is TGCAGCGTGAACACAGTATTGAACACTGAAGCTTTCTTT. The variable domain in full, completed from reference TRBV29-1 and TRBJ1-1, reads SAVISQKPSRDICQRGTSLTIQCQVDSQVTMMFWYRQQPGQSLTLIATANQGSEATYESGFVIDKFPISRPNLTFSTLTVSNMSPEDSSIYLCSVNTVLNTEAFFGQGTRLTVV.

The chain links TRBV27 to TRBJ1-2, with a weak D call TRBD1 (6 bases). This CDR3 comprises 14 residues. V lost 1 base, J lost 3 bases, and 9 bases lay in between. The germline CDR1 and CDR2 sequences are MNHEY and SMNVEV (reference sequence). The CDR3: CASSLWGADYGYTF. As DNA, the CDR3 is TGTGCCAGCAGTTTATGGGGGGCAGACTATGGCTACACCTTC.